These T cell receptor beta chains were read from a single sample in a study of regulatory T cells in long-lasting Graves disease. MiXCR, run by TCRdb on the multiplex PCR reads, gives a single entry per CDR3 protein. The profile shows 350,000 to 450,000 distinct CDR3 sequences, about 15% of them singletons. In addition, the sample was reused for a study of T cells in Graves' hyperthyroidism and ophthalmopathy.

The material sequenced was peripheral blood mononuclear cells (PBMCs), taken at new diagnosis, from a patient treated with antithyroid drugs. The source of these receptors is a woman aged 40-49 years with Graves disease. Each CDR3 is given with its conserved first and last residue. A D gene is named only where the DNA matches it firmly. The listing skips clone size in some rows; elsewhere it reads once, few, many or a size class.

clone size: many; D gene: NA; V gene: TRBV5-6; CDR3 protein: CASSSRHPTEAFF
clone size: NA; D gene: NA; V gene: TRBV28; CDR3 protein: CASRPWVLPMQETQYF
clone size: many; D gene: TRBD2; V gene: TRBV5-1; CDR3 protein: CASRAAGDSYEQYF
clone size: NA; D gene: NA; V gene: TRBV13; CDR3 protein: CASSGRGGTQYF
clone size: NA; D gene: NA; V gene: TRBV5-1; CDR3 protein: CASRAAGRPRNQPQHF
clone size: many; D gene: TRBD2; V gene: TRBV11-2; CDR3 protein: CASSSGLAGADTQYF
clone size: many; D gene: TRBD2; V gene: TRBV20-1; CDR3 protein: CSASLGTSLNEQFF
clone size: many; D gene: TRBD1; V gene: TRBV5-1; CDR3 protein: CASSLEQGAGGTEAFF
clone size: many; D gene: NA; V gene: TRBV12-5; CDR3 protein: CASGLYVGARSFQPQHF
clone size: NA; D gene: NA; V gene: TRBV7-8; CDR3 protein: CASSLSRNRVIGGELFF
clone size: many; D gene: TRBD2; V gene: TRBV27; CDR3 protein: CASSTTRGAGGAVRPWFF
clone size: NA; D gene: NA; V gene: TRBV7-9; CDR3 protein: CASSQSLGVNTEAFF
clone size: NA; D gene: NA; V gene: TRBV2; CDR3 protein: CASSDRAGEDTEAFF
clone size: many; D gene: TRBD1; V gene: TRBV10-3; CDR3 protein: CAISGTGGGGQPQHF
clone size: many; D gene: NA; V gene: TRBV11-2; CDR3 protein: CASSLEVWGKLFF
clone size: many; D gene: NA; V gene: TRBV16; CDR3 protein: CASSQPPRGSLSGANVLTF
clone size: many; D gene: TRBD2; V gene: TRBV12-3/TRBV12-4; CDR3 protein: CASSPNRAGGQFF
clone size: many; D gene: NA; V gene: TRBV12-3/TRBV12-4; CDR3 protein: CASSLRVLDEQYF
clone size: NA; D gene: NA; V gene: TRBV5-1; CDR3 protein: CASSLEGSEGQFF
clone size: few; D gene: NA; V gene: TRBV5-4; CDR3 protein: CASPAWDTGELFF
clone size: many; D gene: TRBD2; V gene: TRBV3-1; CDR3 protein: CASSPRGLEETQYF
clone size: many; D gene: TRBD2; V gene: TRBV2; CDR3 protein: CASRGTSGASYNEQFF
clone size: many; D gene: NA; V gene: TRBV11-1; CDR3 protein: CASSYQAGMGYEQYF
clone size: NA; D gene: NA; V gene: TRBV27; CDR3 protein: CASSLSENSPLHF
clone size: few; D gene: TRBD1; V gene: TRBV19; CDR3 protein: CASSIDLTGGRETQYF
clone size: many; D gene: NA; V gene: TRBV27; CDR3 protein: CASSNSVQISYEQYF
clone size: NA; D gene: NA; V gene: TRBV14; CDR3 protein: CASSPITGKTGELFF
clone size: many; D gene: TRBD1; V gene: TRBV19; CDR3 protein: CASSSGTANNQPQHF